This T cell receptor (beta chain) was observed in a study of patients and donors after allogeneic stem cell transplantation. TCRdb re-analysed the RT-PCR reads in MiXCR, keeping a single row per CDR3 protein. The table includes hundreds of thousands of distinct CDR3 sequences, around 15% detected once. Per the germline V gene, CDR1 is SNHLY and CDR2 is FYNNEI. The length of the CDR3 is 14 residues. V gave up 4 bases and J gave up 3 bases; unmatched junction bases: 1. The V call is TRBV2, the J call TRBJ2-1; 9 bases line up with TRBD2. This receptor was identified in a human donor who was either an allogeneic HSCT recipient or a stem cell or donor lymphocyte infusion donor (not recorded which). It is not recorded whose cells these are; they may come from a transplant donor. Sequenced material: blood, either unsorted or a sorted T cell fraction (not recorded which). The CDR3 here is CASSASGIYNEQFF. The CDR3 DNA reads TGTGCCAGCAGTGCTAGCGGGATCTACAATGAGCAGTTCTTC.